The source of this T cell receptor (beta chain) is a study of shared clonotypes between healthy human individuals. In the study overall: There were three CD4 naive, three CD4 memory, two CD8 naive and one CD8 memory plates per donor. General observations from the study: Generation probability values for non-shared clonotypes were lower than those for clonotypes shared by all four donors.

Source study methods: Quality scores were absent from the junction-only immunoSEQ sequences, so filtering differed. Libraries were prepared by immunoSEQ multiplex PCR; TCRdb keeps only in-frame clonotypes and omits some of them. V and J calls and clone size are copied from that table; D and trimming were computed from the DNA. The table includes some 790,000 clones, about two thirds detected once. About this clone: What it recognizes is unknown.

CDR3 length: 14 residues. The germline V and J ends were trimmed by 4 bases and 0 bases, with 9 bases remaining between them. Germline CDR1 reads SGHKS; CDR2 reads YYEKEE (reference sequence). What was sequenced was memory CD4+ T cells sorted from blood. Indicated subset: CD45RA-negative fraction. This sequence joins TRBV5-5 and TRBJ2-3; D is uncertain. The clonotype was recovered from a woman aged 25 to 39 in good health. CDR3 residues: CASSIQASTDTQYF. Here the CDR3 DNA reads TGTGCCAGCAGCATTCAAGCCAGCACAGATACGCAGTATTTT.